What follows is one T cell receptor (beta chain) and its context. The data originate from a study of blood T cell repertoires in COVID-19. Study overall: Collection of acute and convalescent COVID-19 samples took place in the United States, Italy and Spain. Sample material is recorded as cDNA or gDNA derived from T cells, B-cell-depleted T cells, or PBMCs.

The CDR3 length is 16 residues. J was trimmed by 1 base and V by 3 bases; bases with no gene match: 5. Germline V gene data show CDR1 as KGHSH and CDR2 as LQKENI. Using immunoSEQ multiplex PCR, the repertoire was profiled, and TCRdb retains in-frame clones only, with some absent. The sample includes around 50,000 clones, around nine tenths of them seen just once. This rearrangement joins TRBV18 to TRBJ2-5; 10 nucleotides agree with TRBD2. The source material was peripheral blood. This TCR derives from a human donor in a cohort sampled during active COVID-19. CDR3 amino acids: CASSPVSGGAQETQYF. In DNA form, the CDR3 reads TGTGCCAGCTCACCCGTGAGCGGGGGGGCCCAAGAGACCCAGTACTTC.